This T cell receptor beta chain stems from a study of T-cell memory formation after mild COVID-19. Across the whole study: Largely, the TCR clusters proved donor specific. Study results and limitations: Largely, contracting CD4+ clones fell within CM and EM, and contracting CD8+ clones within EMRA. Some responding clones appeared in pre-infection memory, suggesting cross-reactive memory joined.

The germline V gene has CDR1 SEHNR and CDR2 FQNEAQ (reference sequence). The CDR3 extends over 15 amino acids. V shed 7 bases and J shed 8 bases, with 21 bases lying between them. With constant-segment primers, 5'RACE yielded cDNA libraries of TCR alpha and TCR beta that carried sample barcodes and UMIs. TCRdb analysed the 5' RACE reads with MiXCR anew, one entry per CDR3 protein. The sample gives fewer than 200,000 distinct CDR3 sequences, 13% of which show up once; 2.5% to 4% is in the top ten. There are a few counts of this clonotype. Its antigen is undetermined. Sequenced material: PBMCs or a T cell subset sorted from them (not recorded which). The TCR sequence derives from a man in his late teens or twenties who had mild COVID-19 (a few samples of this study predate the infection). Cell type and time point are not known. This rearrangement joins TRBV7-9 to TRBJ2-1; D perhaps matches TRBD1 (6 bases). The CDR3 bases are TGTGCCAGCATCCAGACAGGATTCGGGTCCTATGAGCAGTTCTTC. Residues: CASIQTGFGSYEQFF.